Shown below are 20 T cell receptor beta chains from a single sample sequenced in a study of vaccination and CD4 T cells after COVID-19. Sequencing of DNA taken from cultured CD4+ T cells relied on the Oncomine TCR Beta short-read assay. TCRdb reprocessed the PCR reads via MiXCR and lists one record per CDR3 protein. In the table there are over 10,000 distinct CDR3 sequences, under 50% of which are singletons. These receptors are not linked to any known antigen. As for treatment: roughly ten-day PBMC culture with coronavirus spike peptide pools or control peptides (ViraFEST assay). Sequenced here: cultured CD4+ T cells from blood, sampled after SARS-CoV-2 vaccination. Receptor source: a human donor with COVID-19.

The J gene is TRBJ1-5, the V gene TRBV6-1, with D possibly being TRBD1 (5 bases). The CDR3 spans 17 residues. The germline CDR1 and CDR2 sequences are MNHNS and SASEGT. The ends were cut back, 1 base at V and 4 bases at J, with 17 bases in the middle. CDR3 sequence: CASSEEFRGVRNQPQHF. The CDR3 region has the DNA TGTGCCAGCAGTGAAGAATTCCGAGGGGTTAGGAATCAGCCCCAGCATTTT.

This chain joins TRBV20-1 and TRBJ1-5; D gene uncertain. The CDR3 loop spans 15 amino acids. V was shortened by 3 bases and J by 3 bases, with 15 bases between the two germline ends. Germline CDR1 DFQATT, CDR2 SNEGSKA (reference sequence). As DNA, the CDR3 is TGCAGTGCTAGGAGACCCGGGCGGCACAATCAGCCCCAGCATTTT. It is translated as CSARRPGRHNQPQHF.

This clonotype was observed a handful of times. The chain employs TRBV6-1 and TRBJ1-1; D uncertain. Germline assignment: CDR1 MNHNS and CDR2 SASEGT. The CDR3 consists of 12 residues. Trimming pared 5 bases from V and 5 bases from J, leaving 9 bases between. CDR3 sequence (DNA): TGTGCCAGCAGTCCCCCCGGGACTGAAGCTTTCTTT. This translates into CASSPPGTEAFF.

The J gene is TRBJ1-6, the V gene TRBV6-1, with D unclear. V was pared by 1 base and J by 0 bases, with 13 bases between. The CDR3 covers 18 residues. Germline V gives CDR1 MNHNS, CDR2 SASEGT. In DNA, the CDR3 is TGTGCCAGCAGTGAAGTTTCATGGGGAAGCTCCTATAATTCACCCCTCCACTTT. Translating gives CASSEVSWGSSYNSPLHF.

The chain couples TRBV11-2 to TRBJ2-7; the D is unclear. Deletions cut 3 bases from V and 6 bases from J, with 12 bases between. The CDR3 sequence is 13 residues long. Per the germline V gene, CDR1 is SGHAT and CDR2 is FQNNGV. In nucleotides, the CDR3 is TGTGCCAGCAGCTTGGTCACCCTTGGCGAGCAGTACTTC. It codes for CASSLVTLGEQYF.

This clonotype was seen only a few times. The CDR3, as DNA: TGTGCCATCACGGGGGACCGGAGCACAGATACGCAGTATTTT. Translating it yields CAITGDRSTDTQYF. The genes are TRBV10-3 and TRBJ2-3; possible D gene TRBD2, 6 bases. V shed 7 bases and J shed 0 bases, with 11 bases lying between them. Germline assignment: CDR1 ENHRY and CDR2 SYGVKD. The length of the CDR3 is 14 residues.

The J gene is TRBJ1-6, the V gene TRBV12-3 or TRBV12-4; D is possibly TRBD1 (5 bases). The CDR3 loop spans 15 amino acids. Trimming pared 6 bases from V and 3 bases from J, leaving 12 bases between. The CDR3 DNA reads as TGTGCCAGCAGCTTGGTGGGGGTCTATAATTCACCCCTCCACTTT. It specifies CASSLVGVYNSPLHF.

The chain is built from TRBV19 and TRBJ2-4; D is possibly TRBD2 (6 bases). Trimming left V 4 bases short and J 8 bases short, with 24 bases between. The CDR3 has 17 amino acids. Germline loops: CDR1 LNHDA, CDR2 SQIVND (reference sequence). The CDR3 sequence: CASSTGTKGGVMDIQYF. The CDR3, as DNA: TGTGCCAGTAGTACCGGTACAAAGGGCGGGGTAATGGACATTCAGTACTTC.

The chain is built from TRBV7-9 and TRBJ2-6; D is unresolved. Germline CDR1 SEHNR, CDR2 FQNEAQ (reference sequence). The V gene lost 10 bases and the J gene lost 0 bases, with 4 bases spanning the gap. The CDR3 length is 12 residues. Here the CDR3 reads CATDSGANVLTF. CDR3 nucleotide sequence: TGTGCCACCGACTCTGGGGCCAACGTCCTGACTTTC.

This clonotype was observed once. V gene TRBV6-5 combines with J gene TRBJ2-5, with TRBD2 identical over 10 bases. CDR3 length: 17 amino acids. V lost 0 bases to trimming and J lost 2 bases; unmatched junction nucleotides: 6. From germline, CDR1 is MNHEY and CDR2 SVGAGI. CDR3 region: CASSYSSVAGGQETQYF. CDR3 coding DNA: TGTGCCAGCAGTTACTCTTCGGTAGCGGGGGGTCAAGAGACCCAGTACTTC.

The chain joins TRBV4-1 to TRBJ1-6, with D maybe TRBD1 (5 bases). Germline assignment: CDR1 MGHRA and CDR2 YSYEKL. V dropped 4 bases and J dropped 10 bases, with 14 bases sitting between them. CDR3 length: 14 amino acids. The CDR3 nucleotides are TGCGCCAGCAGCCGTGCAGAAGGGGACTCACCCCTCCACTTT. It codes for CASSRAEGDSPLHF.

The V call is TRBV19, the J call TRBJ1-5; a possible D gene is TRBD1 (6 bases). Germline CDR1 reads LNHDA; CDR2 reads SQIVND (reference sequence). The CDR3 consists of 15 residues. Trimming removed 3 bases from V and 6 bases from J, with 15 bases in between. CDR3 in amino acids: CASSIPGAGSQPQHF. The CDR3 DNA follows: TGTGCCAGTAGTATTCCAGGGGCAGGGAGTCAGCCCCAGCATTTT.

This clonotype came up a few times. The rearrangement joins TRBV10-3 to TRBJ2-5, with 7 positions matching TRBD2. V gave up 0 bases and J gave up 5 bases; unmatched junction bases: 6. Germline CDR1 and CDR2: ENHRY and SYGVKD. The CDR3 totals 15 residues. CDR3 bases: TGTGCCATCAGTGAGTCGCAGGGAGGGAGGGAGACCCAGTACTTC. Amino acid sequence: CAISESQGGRETQYF.

The chain is built from TRBV5-8 and TRBJ2-7; possible D gene TRBD1, 6 bases. Germline V gives CDR1 SGHTS, CDR2 YDEGEE. Trimming stripped 6 bases from V and 4 bases from J, with 14 bases between. The CDR3 contains 13 residues. The CDR3 is CASIKGDRYEQYF. The CDR3 bases are TGTGCCAGCATAAAGGGGGATAGGTACGAGCAGTACTTC.

The count of this clonotype is one. The chain recombines TRBV28 with TRBJ2-1; tentative D call: TRBD2 (5 bases). V was shortened by 2 bases and J by 0 bases, with 8 bases between the two germline ends. Looked up from germline, CDR1 is MDHEN and CDR2 is SYDVKM. CDR3 length equals 15 residues. The DNA for the CDR3 is TGTGCCAGCAGTTTAGTAGCGATCTCCTACAATGAGCAGTTCTTC. This translates into CASSLVAISYNEQFF.

The chain joins TRBV6-5 to TRBJ2-7; TRBD1 or TRBD2 may be the D gene (6 bases each). V was pared by 2 bases and J by 6 bases, with 17 bases between. CDR3 length equals 15 residues. CDR1 is MNHEY and CDR2 is SVGAGI in the germline V gene. This chain's CDR3 is CASSYMQGSGSEQYF. The CDR3 nucleotides are TGTGCCAGCAGTTACATGCAGGGGAGCGGGTCCGAGCAGTACTTC.

The J gene is TRBJ2-7, the V gene TRBV12-3 or TRBV12-4; D is unclear. The V gene lost 1 base and the J gene lost 0 bases, with 7 bases spanning the gap. The CDR3 has 14 residues. DNA for the CDR3: TGTGCCAGCAGTTTAGGCCGGCACTCCTACGAGCAGTACTTC. Amino acids: CASSLGRHSYEQYF.

This rearrangement joins TRBV7-6 to TRBJ2-7; D gene ambiguous. From germline, CDR1 is SGHVS and CDR2 FNYEAQ. V lost 1 base, J lost 0 bases, and 7 bases lay in between. This CDR3 has 14 residues. Written as DNA, the CDR3 is TGTGCCAGCAGCTTAGTTGGCAGCTCCTACGAGCAGTACTTC. This translates into CASSLVGSSYEQYF.

The rearrangement links TRBV6-2 or TRBV6-3 to TRBJ2-1; 7 nucleotides match TRBD2. Germline V gene sequence: CDR1 MNHEY, CDR2 SVGEGT. CDR3 length: 15 residues. V lost 4 bases and J lost 4; bases outside the gene matches: 7. The CDR3 spells CASSSSGGGYNEQFF. CDR3 DNA: TGTGCCAGCAGTTCTTCTGGCGGGGGTTACAATGAGCAGTTCTTC.

The chain recombines TRBV11-3 with TRBJ2-7; 8 nucleotides match TRBD1. Germline trimming cut 6 bases from V and 2 bases from J; bases unmatched to any gene: 3. This CDR3 has 13 residues. Germline V gene data show CDR1 as SGHNT and CDR2 as YENEEA. CDR3 sequence: CASRHRGAYEQYF. DNA of the CDR3: TGTGCCAGCAGACACAGGGGGGCCTACGAGCAGTACTTC.